This T cell receptor beta chain came from a study of T cell changes during pregnancy in multiple sclerosis (dated by TCRdb to the late 2010s). General notes on the study: The study examined how the T cell repertoire changed over the course of pregnancy in women with multiple sclerosis.

Libraries were made using the immunoSEQ multiplex PCR assay. Drawn from immuneACCESS, this table holds only the in-frame rearrangements with V and J called that TCRdb kept. Clones are partly lost; checked studies trace under half to an unresolved V gene and leave the rest unexplained. For this sample there are some 37,000 clones; over 90% appear just once. The ten largest make up around 0.4% of the sample. This clone was recorded only once. There is no known antigen for this receptor. No per-base quality is available; no much larger clone lies one base away. The CDR3 sequence holds 15 residues, the cysteine and phenylalanine included. Of the read, only the CDR3 DNA is kept; its 45 bases are in frame from base 1.

The chain is encoded by TRBV21-1 joined to TRBJ1-4. TRBV21-1 is assigned pseudogene status. The material was CD4+ T cells from peripheral blood mononuclear cells, obtained after pregnancy. The clonotype originates from a female donor in good health, enrolled as a control in a pregnancy study. The CDR3: CASSKSHNGGEKLFF. In nucleotides, the sequence is TGTGCCAGCAGCAAATCCCACAACGGCGGGGAAAAACTGTTTTTT.